This is a list of T cell receptor beta chains from one sample in a study of sequential checkpoint blockade in melanoma. Repertoires were generated with immunoSEQ multiplex PCR, while TCRdb's copy carries only in-frame clones and drops some. The sample records about 21,000 clones, around 25% being singletons. Sequencing was performed on tumor tissue (inferred from file names), taken from a patient given nivolumab and ipilimumab in sequence. These receptors originate from a human donor with melanoma. Each CDR3 is given with its conserved first and last residue.

J gene: TRBJ2-7; V gene: TRBV30; CDR3 protein: CAWSRERPYEQYF
J gene: TRBJ1-5; V gene: TRBV7-7; CDR3 protein: CASSPWGQQGLGQPQHF
J gene: TRBJ1-5; V gene: TRBV11-3; CDR3 protein: CASSSDRYSNQPQHF
J gene: TRBJ1-2; V gene: TRBV6-8; CDR3 protein: CASSRQGSGYTF
J gene: TRBJ2-1; V gene: TRBV4-1; CDR3 protein: CASSRSSAANEQFF
J gene: TRBJ1-2; V gene: TRBV19; CDR3 protein: CASSMTGGLGYTF
J gene: TRBJ2-3; V gene: TRBV28; CDR3 protein: CASSRPRAGIDTQYF
J gene: TRBJ2-3; V gene: TRBV11-3; CDR3 protein: CASSQASLAGGVYTQYF
J gene: TRBJ2-5; V gene: TRBV12-5; CDR3 protein: CASTGQGQETQYF
J gene: TRBJ2-7; V gene: TRBV9; CDR3 protein: CASSLTGGGGTYEQYF
J gene: TRBJ2-7; V gene: TRBV11-3; CDR3 protein: CASSPLYGRGDAYEQYF
J gene: TRBJ2-1; V gene: TRBV19; CDR3 protein: CASSIEQGAPSYNEQFF
J gene: TRBJ1-4; V gene: TRBV9; CDR3 protein: CASRQRTNEKLFF
J gene: TRBJ1-1; V gene: TRBV7-8; CDR3 protein: CASSLEWDTEAFF
J gene: TRBJ2-7; V gene: TRBV28; CDR3 protein: CASSGGVDRLYEQYF
J gene: TRBJ1-1; V gene: TRBV6-8; CDR3 protein: CASSYSILNTEAFF
J gene: TRBJ2-4; V gene: TRBV11-3; CDR3 protein: CASSRLAGGHEGIQYF
J gene: TRBJ2-3; V gene: TRBV11-3; CDR3 protein: CASSAEESSTDTQYF
J gene: TRBJ2-6; V gene: TRBV9; CDR3 protein: CASSQSSGANVLTF
J gene: TRBJ1-1; V gene: TRBV6-8; CDR3 protein: CASRPTGTTNTEAFF
J gene: TRBJ2-7; V gene: TRBV14; CDR3 protein: CASSQVTGYEQYF
J gene: TRBJ1-1; V gene: TRBV9; CDR3 protein: CASSPRGRGNTEAFF
J gene: TRBJ2-2; V gene: TRBV2; CDR3 protein: CASSEALGGHHAGELFF
J gene: TRBJ1-2; V gene: TRBV28; CDR3 protein: CASISSGDFPRGYTF
J gene: TRBJ1-1; V gene: TRBV30; CDR3 protein: CAWRQGNTEAFF
J gene: TRBJ2-1; V gene: TRBV11-3; CDR3 protein: CASSLGLLSSYNEQFF
J gene: TRBJ2-7; V gene: TRBV11-3; CDR3 protein: CASSFSKGHYEQYF
J gene: TRBJ2-7; V gene: TRBV19; CDR3 protein: CASSPGTSGYEQYF
J gene: TRBJ2-7; V gene: TRBV11-3; CDR3 protein: CASQRALNSYEQYF
J gene: TRBJ1-2; V gene: TRBV28; CDR3 protein: CASSTTGLGGYTF
J gene: TRBJ2-7; V gene: TRBV28; CDR3 protein: CASSWSGDYEQYF
J gene: TRBJ2-7; V gene: TRBV29-1; CDR3 protein: CSVFTGVYEQYF
J gene: TRBJ2-2; V gene: TRBV11-3; CDR3 protein: CASSSSKDAGELFF
J gene: TRBJ1-1; V gene: TRBV18; CDR3 protein: CASSTDRGQNTEAFF
J gene: TRBJ2-3; V gene: TRBV11-3; CDR3 protein: CASSLEGGGRLDTQYF
J gene: TRBJ1-1; V gene: TRBV28; CDR3 protein: CASSKQGIFTEAFF
J gene: TRBJ2-2; V gene: TRBV11-3; CDR3 protein: CASSSSTRSPNTGELFF
J gene: TRBJ2-7; V gene: TRBV19; CDR3 protein: CASSLRQLAGVYEQYF
J gene: TRBJ1-2; V gene: TRBV6-8; CDR3 protein: CASSPDRSRRGYTF
J gene: TRBJ1-6; V gene: TRBV28; CDR3 protein: CASTRDPRNSPLHF
J gene: TRBJ1-5; V gene: TRBV30; CDR3 protein: CAWNQGRDQPQHF
J gene: TRBJ1-1; V gene: TRBV29-1; CDR3 protein: CSAIPTGMGTEAFF
J gene: TRBJ2-1; V gene: TRBV9; CDR3 protein: CASSVAGFVGNNEQFF
J gene: TRBJ2-2; V gene: TRBV28; CDR3 protein: CASSPHWGTVNTGELFF
J gene: TRBJ2-1; V gene: TRBV29-1; CDR3 protein: CSATGNTNNEQFF
J gene: TRBJ2-5; V gene: TRBV7-7; CDR3 protein: CASSGRTGVETQYF
J gene: TRBJ1-2; V gene: TRBV15; CDR3 protein: CATSLDTGVNYGYTF